This TCR beta chain was identified during a study of neoadjuvant anti-PD-1 for oral cavity cancer. Study conclusions and caveats: Greater tumor shrinkage accompanied bigger post-treatment sizes of preexisting clones.

Germline assignment: CDR1 MNHEY and CDR2 SVGAGI. V lost 5 bases and J lost 0, with 11 bases in between. The CDR3 runs 15 residues. Note on this clone: No antigen is known for it.

Tumor libraries mostly used about 4.8 ug genomic DNA, two replicates each. Some clones are missing from TCRdb's copy, which holds only in-frame ones; the method was immunoSEQ multiplex PCR. The profile shows 10,000 to 15,000 clones, around 58% of them singletons. The chain combines TRBV6-5 with TRBJ2-4; D is unresolved. The specimen comprised tumor tissue, sampled before nivolumab (anti-PD-1) treatment. This receptor was taken from a person aged 35-79 years with oral cavity squamous cell carcinoma. Written as DNA, the CDR3 is TGTGCCAGCAGTCCGACCGTACTAGCCAAAAACATTCAGTACTTC. Protein sequence: CASSPTVLAKNIQYF.